This entry describes one TCR beta chain. Its target is unknown. This entry belongs to a study of CD8 T cells in Susac syndrome. Overall study findings and caveats: That the number of individuals in its TCR sequencing and HLA analysis was relatively small was acknowledged by the study.

CD8+ and CD4+ T cells circulating in blood were sequenced for TCR beta. Purification of the CD8+ and CD4+ T cells relied on negative isolation, and TEMRA cells underwent FACS enrichment. The V gene end was trimmed by 3 bases and the J gene end by 4 bases; junction bases not matched to a gene: 11. Germline-derived CDR1 and CDR2 are SGDLS and YYNGEE. CDR3 length: 17 amino acids. With random hexamers, about 0.45 to 1 ug RNA was reverse transcribed. An immunoSEQ multiplex PCR generated amplified TCR beta CDR3 products spanning 54 Vbeta and 13 Jbeta. TCRdb re-analysed the immunoSEQ multiplex PCR reads in MiXCR, keeping a single row per CDR3 protein. Among approximately 150,000 distinct CDR3 sequences listed, over 80% were seen once.

The material sequenced was CD8+ T cells from PBMCs. The TCR was taken from a human donor with multiple sclerosis. The chain uses TRBV9 and TRBJ2-1; TRBD2 matches at 9 bases. In DNA form, the CDR3 reads TGTGCCAGCAGCGGAGGTACGGCTAGCGGGGTATACAATGAGCAGTTCTTC. Amino acid sequence: CASSGGTASGVYNEQFF.